This T cell receptor (beta chain) was documented in a study of shared clonotypes between healthy human individuals. Whole-study context: There were three CD4 naive, three CD4 memory, two CD8 naive and one CD8 memory plates per donor. Findings and limits, study-wide: Several donors showed sharing of roughly 5% of naive CD4 clonotypes.

As concerns this clone: What it binds is unknown.

V shed 8 bases and J shed 1 base, with 15 bases lying between them. CDR3 length: 14 residues. CDR1 is MGHRA, CDR2 YSYEKL, per germline. Generated by immunoSEQ multiplex PCR, the TCRdb table keeps only in-frame clones and is missing some. The sample lists around 2.5 million clones, approximately 94% occurring once. All donors qualified as healthy HIV-negative adults and had experienced no recent acute infections or vaccinations. Sequenced sample: naive CD4+ T cells from PBMCs. Subset specified: CD45RA+ positively selected. V is TRBV4-1 and J is TRBJ2-7; D is ambiguous. This TCR was recovered from a man between 18 and 35 years old in good health. Some clones in this sample may be carry-over from other donors' samples. DNA for the CDR3: TGCGCCAGCTCCACAAGCCGCAATTCCTACGAGCAGTACTTC. Amino acids: CASSTSRNSYEQYF.